These 8 T cell receptor beta chains share one sample of origin, sequenced in a study of cytomegalovirus exposure and HLA in healthy donors. TCRdb's copy holds only in-frame clones and misses some; the assay was immunoSEQ multiplex PCR. This table holds about 280,000 clones, 65% to 90% found once. The sample consisted of PBMCs. These receptors were taken from a woman in her late teens or twenties in good health and CMV-seronegative.

This chain connects TRBV5-1 to TRBJ1-1; D is unresolved. The ends were cut back, 0 bases at V and 7 bases at J, with 19 bases in the middle. Germline values: CDR1 SGHRS, CDR2 YFSETQ. The length of the CDR3 is 16 residues. The CDR3: CASSLANVEGSSEAFF. Written as DNA, the CDR3 is TGCGCCAGCAGCTTGGCCAACGTCGAGGGATCGAGTGAAGCTTTCTTT.

The chain carries TRBV4-1 and TRBJ2-7; tentatively, D is TRBD1 (6 bases). Germline-derived CDR1 and CDR2 are MGHRA and YSYEKL. The V end lost 7 bases, the J end lost 6 bases, and 19 bases lay between the germline ends. The CDR3 loop spans 14 amino acids. The CDR3 loop is CASTHPARGGEQYF. CDR3 nucleotide sequence: TGCGCCAGCACACACCCGGCCAGGGGTGGCGAGCAGTACTTC.

The CDR3 DNA reads TGTGCCAGCAGCCGAACCCGGGAGCCAGGCTACACCTTC. Translated: CASSRTREPGYTF. The chain couples TRBV14 to TRBJ1-2; no reliable D call. CDR3 length equals 13 residues. Germline assignment: CDR1 SGHDN and CDR2 FVKESK. Trimming pared 4 bases from V and 8 bases from J, leaving 14 bases between.

The chain combines TRBV7-9 with TRBJ2-1; TRBD2 matches 7 bases. Germline CDR1 SEHNR, CDR2 FQNEAQ (reference sequence). The V and J ends lost 6 bases and 9 bases, in that order; junction bases with no gene match: 8. CDR3 length: 13 residues. The CDR3 sequence is CASRGTIGSEQFF. The CDR3 nucleotides read TGTGCCAGCAGGGGGACTATCGGAAGTGAGCAGTTCTTC.

The chain is built from TRBV5-8 and TRBJ2-6; the D gene is possibly TRBD2 (6 bases). V was cut by 2 bases and J by 4 bases, with 13 bases left in between. The CDR3 has 16 amino acids. CDR1 is SGHTS, CDR2 YDEGEE, per germline. The CDR3 spells CASSLVAGLGANVLTF. CDR3 coding DNA: TGTGCCAGCAGCTTAGTCGCGGGGCTCGGGGCCAACGTCCTGACTTTC.

V usage is TRBV25-1 and J usage is TRBJ1-4; D is ambiguous. The germline V gene has CDR1 MGHDK and CDR2 SYGVNS. V was clipped by 6 bases and J by 8 bases, with 13 bases between them. The CDR3 spans 13 residues. The CDR3 here is CASRRQEEEKLFF. The DNA of the CDR3 is TGTGCCAGCAGGCGGCAGGAGGAGGAAAAACTGTTTTTT. The whole variable domain, remainder taken from reference TRBV25-1 and TRBJ1-4, is EADIYQTPRYLVIGTGKKITLECSQTMGHDKMYWYQQDPGMELHLIHYSYGVNSTEKGDLSSESTVSRIRTEHFPLTLESARPSHTSQYLCASRRQEEEKLFFGSGTQLSVL.

The chain uses TRBV19 and TRBJ1-1; D is unclear. This CDR3 contains 17 residues. Germline lookup yields CDR1 LNHDA and CDR2 SQIVND (reference sequence). The germline V and J ends were trimmed by 4 bases and 1 base, with 19 bases remaining between them. CDR3 bases: TGTGCCAGTAGTACCTACCCCCGAGGGTGGGGGAACACTGAAGCTTTCTTT. This encodes CASSTYPRGWGNTEAFF.

The chain combines TRBV11-3 with TRBJ2-5, with D maybe TRBD2 (6 bases). The CDR3 is made up of 14 amino acids. V was clipped by 5 bases and J by 5 bases, with 15 bases between them. Germline V gene lookup returns CDR1 SGHNT and CDR2 YENEEA. CDR3: CASSDRGGYETQYF. The DNA for the CDR3 is TGTGCCAGCAGCGACCGTGGAGGGTACGAGACCCAGTACTTC.